This T cell receptor beta chain stems from a study of blood T cells in healthy people across ages. Study conclusions and caveats: Diversity was higher, and naive CD4+ cells more numerous, in long-lived donors than in aged donors.

Notes on this clonotype: The antigen remains undetermined.

Germline loops: CDR1 SGHTA, CDR2 FQGNSA. The CDR3 loop spans 17 amino acids. Losses at the gene ends were 1 base for V and 2 bases for J; bases not matched to a gene: 8. A sample-barcoded 5' primer and a J-beta primer mix were used in a second PCR of about 7 to 12 cycles. Each CDR3 protein gets one entry after TCRdb re-called the 5' RACE reads with MiXCR. Of 780,000 or so distinct CDR3 sequences listed, roughly 56% were seen once; the top ten hold around 25%. The sample taken for sequencing was blood. The chain employs TRBV7-2 and TRBJ2-3; the match to TRBD2 covers 8 bases. The sequence was obtained from a man aged 35 to 55 in good health. CDR3 bases: TGTGCCAGCAGCTTAGGGGCCAGCGGGGGATACACAGATACGCAGTATTTT. Protein product: CASSLGASGGYTDTQYF.